Following are 11 T cell receptor beta chains from one sample sequenced in a study of T-cell reconstitution after alpha-beta-depleted transplantation in children. A TCRbeta library incorporating unique molecular identifiers was prepared. TCRdb analysed the PCR reads with MiXCR anew, one entry per CDR3 protein. Seen here are roughly 400,000 distinct CDR3 sequences, 20% observed once, and the top ten hold less than 4.5%. The sequences come from PBMCs from the stem cell graft donor, collected from the stem cell graft. These receptors all stem from a human donor who donated a stem cell graft to a child with acute myeloid leukemia.

The sample holds many counts of this clonotype. This chain joins TRBV30 and TRBJ2-1; maybe TRBD2 (6 bases). The V end lost 3 bases, the J end lost 8 bases, and 17 bases lay between the germline ends. The CDR3 extends over 14 amino acids. CDR1 is GTSNPN and CDR2 is SVGIG in the germline V gene (reference sequence). CDR3 DNA sequence: TGTGCCTGGAGCGCAGTAGCGTGGAGGGATGAGCAGTTCTTC. Residues: CAWSAVAWRDEQFF. Together with reference TRBV30 and TRBJ2-1, the CDR3 gives the full variable domain: SQTIHQWPATLVQPVGSPLSLECTVEGTSNPNLYWYRQAAGRGLQLLFYSVGIGQISSEVPQNLSASRPQDRQFILSSKKLLLSDSGFYLCAWSAVAWRDEQFFGPGTRLTVL.

The chain carries TRBV27 and TRBJ2-3; a weak D match, TRBD1 (5 bases). The CDR3 sequence is 13 residues long. From germline, CDR1 is MNHEY and CDR2 SMNVEV (reference sequence). V was shortened by 4 bases and J by 8 bases, with 13 bases between the two germline ends. CDR3 in amino acids: CASSSSRAGTQYF. CDR3 in DNA: TGTGCCAGCAGTTCTTCCAGGGCTGGTACGCAGTATTTT.

The gene calls are TRBV20-1 and TRBJ1-6; D gene unclear. Trimming cost V 3 bases and J 13 bases, with 16 bases left between them. Germline values: CDR1 DFQATT, CDR2 SNEGSKA (reference sequence). The CDR3 covers 13 residues. CDR3 sequence reads: CSARARVAEPLHF. The CDR3 DNA reads as TGCAGTGCTAGGGCTCGAGTAGCCGAGCCCCTCCACTTT.

The chain recombines TRBV4-1 with TRBJ2-7, with D perhaps TRBD1 (5 bases). This CDR3 comprises 13 residues. Trimming took off 2 bases at V and 4 bases at J, with 9 bases between the two ends. The germline V gene has CDR1 MGHRA and CDR2 YSYEKL. The CDR3 sequence: CASSQSTAYEQYF. The CDR3 DNA follows: TGCGCCAGCAGCCAATCGACAGCTTACGAGCAGTACTTC.

The chain joins TRBV5-1 to TRBJ2-2; D unclear. V lost 4 bases and J lost 0, with 10 bases in between. The CDR3 runs to 15 residues. CDR1 SGHRS and CDR2 YFSETQ come from the germline V gene. Written as DNA, the CDR3 is TGCGCCAGCAGCGCCTTAGGGCCGAACACCGGGGAGCTGTTTTTT. Its translation is CASSALGPNTGELFF.

The rearrangement uses TRBV27 and TRBJ2-1; a possible D gene is TRBD1 (5 bases). The V end was cut by 1 base, the J end by 8 bases, with 21 bases between. Per germline, CDR1 MNHEY and CDR2 SMNVEV (reference sequence). The CDR3 runs 17 residues. The CDR3 DNA sequence: TGTGCCAGCAGTTTATTCGCCGCAGGGCAGAGCAACCATGAGCAGTTCTTC. Its protein product is CASSLFAAGQSNHEQFF.

This clonotype was seen repeatedly, ten times or more. The V and J genes are TRBV20-1 and TRBJ2-7, with 8 bases aligning to TRBD2. Per germline, CDR1 DFQATT and CDR2 SNEGSKA (reference sequence). The CDR3 runs to 14 residues. The trim removed 0 bases at V and 3 bases at J, leaving 4 bases unmatched. The CDR3 reads CSARDGRADYEQYF. CDR3 coding DNA: TGCAGTGCTAGAGACGGGAGGGCCGACTACGAGCAGTACTTC.

This chain joins TRBV9 and TRBJ2-1, with 7 bases aligning to TRBD2. The CDR3 contains 15 residues. Germline loops: CDR1 SGDLS, CDR2 YYNGEE. The V and J ends lost 0 bases and 5 bases, in that order; junction bases with no gene match: 5. The CDR3 sequence: CASSVAEAGNNEQFF. The CDR3 DNA reads as TGTGCCAGCAGCGTAGCGGAAGCGGGGAACAATGAGCAGTTCTTC.

The sample holds many counts of this clonotype. The J gene is TRBJ1-6, the V gene TRBV12-3 or TRBV12-4, with TRBD1 identical over 7 bases. CDR3 length: 15 amino acids. The ends lost 4 bases at V and 8 bases at J; junction bases unmatched: 8. As DNA, the CDR3 is TGTGCCAGCAGTTCCACTCGACAGGGTGATTCACCCCTCCACTTT. It codes for CASSSTRQGDSPLHF.

The chain uses TRBV20-1 and TRBJ2-7, with 11 bases fitting TRBD2. The junction had 3 bases not matched to a gene; V was cut back by 5 bases and J by 3 bases. The length of the CDR3 is 13 residues. Germline V gene lookup returns CDR1 DFQATT and CDR2 SNEGSKA (reference sequence). CDR3 in amino acids: CSAVAGGIYEQYF. As DNA, the CDR3 is TGCAGTGCTGTAGCGGGAGGGATCTACGAGCAGTACTTC.

This sequence joins TRBV4-1 and TRBJ2-7, with TRBD2 identical over 8 bases. CDR3 size: 17 residues. Germline lookup yields CDR1 MGHRA and CDR2 YSYEKL. The trim removed 4 bases at V and 0 bases at J, leaving 11 bases unmatched. CDR3 region: CASSPGRGGRSSYEQYF. DNA for the CDR3: TGCGCCAGCAGCCCCGGACGGGGCGGGAGGAGCTCCTACGAGCAGTACTTC.